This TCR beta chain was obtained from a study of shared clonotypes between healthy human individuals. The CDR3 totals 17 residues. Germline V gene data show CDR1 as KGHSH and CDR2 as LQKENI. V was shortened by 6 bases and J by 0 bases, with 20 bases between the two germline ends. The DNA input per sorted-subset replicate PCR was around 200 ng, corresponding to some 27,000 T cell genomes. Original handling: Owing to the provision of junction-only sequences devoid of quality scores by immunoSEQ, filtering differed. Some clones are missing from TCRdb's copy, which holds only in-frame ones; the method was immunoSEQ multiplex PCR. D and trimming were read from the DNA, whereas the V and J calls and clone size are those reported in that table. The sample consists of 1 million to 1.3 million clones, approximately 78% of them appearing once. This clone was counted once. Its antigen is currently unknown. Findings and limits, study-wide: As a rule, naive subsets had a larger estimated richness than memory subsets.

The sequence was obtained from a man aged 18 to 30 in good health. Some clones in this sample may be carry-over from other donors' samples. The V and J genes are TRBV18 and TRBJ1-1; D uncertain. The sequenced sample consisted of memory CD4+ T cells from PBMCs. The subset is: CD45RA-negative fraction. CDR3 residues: CASSWRGPSIVNTEAFF. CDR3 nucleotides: TGTGCCAGCTCCTGGCGAGGGCCCAGCATCGTGAACACTGAAGCTTTCTTT.